This section outlines one T cell receptor beta chain sequence together with its context. Its antigen is still unknown. Germline-derived CDR1 and CDR2 are KGHSH and LQKENI. Trimming stripped 3 bases from V and 4 bases from J, with 12 bases between. The CDR3 contains 14 residues. Each TCR library used around 500 ng of total RNA and a linear amplification protocol. Authors' analysis steps: Sequencing covered 70,000 to 95,000 rearranged alpha-chain transcripts across several healthy donors. MiXCR was run by TCRdb on the reads, yielding one entry per CDR3 protein. The V and J calls here are based on TCRdb, not the publication. The data show roughly 200,000 distinct CDR3 sequences, with over 60% seen just once and 2.3% held by the top ten. This sample is drawn from a study of healthy donors' naive CD4 and CD8 T cells. Findings and caveats of the study: CDR3 charge plus V and J genes appeared to account for around 12% of CD4/CD8 variance. Positive CDR3 charge linked to CD4+ cells, negative to CD8+ cells.

Naive CD4+ cells were sorted as CD4+CD8-CD45RO-CD45RA+; naive CD8+ as CD8+CD4-CD45RA+CD27bright. J is TRBJ1-2 and V is TRBV18; the D gene is possibly TRBD1 (5 bases). Material: naive CD4+ and CD8+ T cells sorted from blood, pooled from several donors. The TCR sequence derives from a pool of human donors in good health; the sample pools cells from several healthy donors. The CDR3 DNA follows: TGTGCCAGCTCACCGGGGCCGGCAATCTATGGCTACACCTTC. Residues: CASSPGPAIYGYTF.